The sample holds a few counts of the clone carrying this T cell receptor (beta chain). Donor samples were obtained from healthy Caucasian individuals from Russia, aged about 6 to 100. A second roughly 6 to 11 cycle PCR used barcoded and J-beta primers. TCRdb itself ran the 5' RACE reads through MiXCR, one entry per CDR3 protein. The sample holds some 1,500,000 distinct CDR3 sequences, approximately 39% seen once. This sample stems from a study of blood T cells in healthy people across ages. The germline V gene encodes CDR1 MNHNY and CDR2 SVGAGI (reference sequence). The length of the CDR3 is 12 residues. Trimming pared 6 bases from V and 6 bases from J, leaving 6 bases between.

This sequence was found in a woman under 30 in good health. The chain recombines TRBV6-6 with TRBJ1-6, with D tentatively TRBD1 (5 bases). The sample taken for sequencing was blood. The chain's CDR3 is CASSGGNSPLHF. The CDR3 region has the DNA TGTGCCAGCAGCGGGGGTAATTCACCCCTCCACTTT.